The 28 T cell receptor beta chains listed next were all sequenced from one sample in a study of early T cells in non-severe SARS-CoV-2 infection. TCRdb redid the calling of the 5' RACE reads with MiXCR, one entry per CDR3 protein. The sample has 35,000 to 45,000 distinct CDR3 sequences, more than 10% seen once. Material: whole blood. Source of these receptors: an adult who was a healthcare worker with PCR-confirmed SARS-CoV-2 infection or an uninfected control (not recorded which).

The CDR3 protein is CASSQVLGAGNTIYF. DNA of the CDR3: TGCGCCAGCAGCCAAGTTTTAGGAGCTGGAAACACCATATATTTT. V gene TRBV4-1 combines with J gene TRBJ1-3; D unclear. Germline V gene data show CDR1 as MGHRA and CDR2 as YSYEKL. V was clipped by 1 base and J by 2 bases, with 9 bases between them. CDR3 length equals 15 residues.

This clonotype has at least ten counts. CDR3 bases: TGTGCCAGCAGCGCCCACAGGGGATCCAGTCCCTGGAGCTCCTACAATGAGCAGTTCTTC. As protein: CASSAHRGSSPWSSYNEQFF. The chain is built from TRBV9 and TRBJ2-1; 7 bases fit TRBD1. Germline loops: CDR1 SGDLS, CDR2 YYNGEE. The CDR3 is 20 residues long. With 3 bases clipped from V and 0 bases from J, the junction kept 18 bases outside the gene matches.

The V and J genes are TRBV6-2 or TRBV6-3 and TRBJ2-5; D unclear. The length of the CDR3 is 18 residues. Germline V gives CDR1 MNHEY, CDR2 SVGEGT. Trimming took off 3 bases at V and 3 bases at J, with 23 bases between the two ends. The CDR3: CASSYSPMIAGPKETQYF. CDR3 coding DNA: TGTGCCAGCAGTTATTCCCCTATGATAGCAGGACCCAAAGAGACCCAGTACTTC.

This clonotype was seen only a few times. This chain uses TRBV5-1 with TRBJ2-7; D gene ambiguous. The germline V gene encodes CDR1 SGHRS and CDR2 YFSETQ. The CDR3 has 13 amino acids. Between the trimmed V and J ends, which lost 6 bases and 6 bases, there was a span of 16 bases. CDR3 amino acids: CASNGQSESEQYF. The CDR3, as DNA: TGCGCCAGCAACGGGCAGTCGGAATCCGAGCAGTACTTC.

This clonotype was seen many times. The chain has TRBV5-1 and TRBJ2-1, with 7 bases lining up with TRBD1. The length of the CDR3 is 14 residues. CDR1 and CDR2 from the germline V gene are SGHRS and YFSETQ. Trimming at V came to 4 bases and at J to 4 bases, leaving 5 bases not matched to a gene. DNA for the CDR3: TGCGCCAGCAGCCTCGGGACAGCTTACAATGAGCAGTTCTTC. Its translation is CASSLGTAYNEQFF. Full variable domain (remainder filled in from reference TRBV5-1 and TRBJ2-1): KAGVTQTPRYLIKTRGQQVTLSCSPISGHRSVSWYQQTPGQGLQFLFEYFSETQRNKGNFPGRFSGRQFSNSRSEMNVSTLELGDSALYLCASSLGTAYNEQFFGPGTRLTVL.

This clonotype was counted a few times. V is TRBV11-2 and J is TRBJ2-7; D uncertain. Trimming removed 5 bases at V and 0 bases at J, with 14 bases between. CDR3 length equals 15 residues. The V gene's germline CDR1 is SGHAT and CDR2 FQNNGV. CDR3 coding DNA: TGTGCCAGCAGCAACGCCGCCAAGAGCTCCTACGAGCAGTACTTC. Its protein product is CASSNAAKSSYEQYF.

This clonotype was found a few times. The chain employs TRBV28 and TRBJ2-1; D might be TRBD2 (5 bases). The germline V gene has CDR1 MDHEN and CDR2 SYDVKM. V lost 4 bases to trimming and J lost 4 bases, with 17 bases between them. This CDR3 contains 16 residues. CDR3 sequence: CASSSLEAAIYNEQFF. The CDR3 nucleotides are TGTGCCAGCAGTTCCCTTGAAGCGGCCATATACAATGAGCAGTTCTTC.

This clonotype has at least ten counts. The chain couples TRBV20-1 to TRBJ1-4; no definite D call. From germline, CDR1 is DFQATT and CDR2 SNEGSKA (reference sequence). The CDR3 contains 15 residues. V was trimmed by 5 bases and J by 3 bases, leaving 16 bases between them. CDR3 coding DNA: TGCAGTGCTTCCACCCCGGGTAGGGCTAATGAAAAACTGTTTTTT. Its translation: CSASTPGRANEKLFF.

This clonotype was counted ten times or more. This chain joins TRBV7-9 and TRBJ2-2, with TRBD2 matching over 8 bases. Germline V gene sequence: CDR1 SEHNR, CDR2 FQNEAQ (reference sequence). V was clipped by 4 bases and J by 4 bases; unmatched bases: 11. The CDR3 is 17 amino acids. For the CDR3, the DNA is TGTGCCAGCAGCTCCCCCAGAGCGGGAGTCGGCACCGGGGAGCTGTTTTTT. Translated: CASSSPRAGVGTGELFF.

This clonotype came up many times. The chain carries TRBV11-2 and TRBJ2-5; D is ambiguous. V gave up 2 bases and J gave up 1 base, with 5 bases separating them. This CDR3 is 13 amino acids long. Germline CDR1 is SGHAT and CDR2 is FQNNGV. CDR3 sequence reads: CASSLHSQETQYF. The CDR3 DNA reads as TGTGCCAGCAGCTTACACAGCCAAGAGACCCAGTACTTC.

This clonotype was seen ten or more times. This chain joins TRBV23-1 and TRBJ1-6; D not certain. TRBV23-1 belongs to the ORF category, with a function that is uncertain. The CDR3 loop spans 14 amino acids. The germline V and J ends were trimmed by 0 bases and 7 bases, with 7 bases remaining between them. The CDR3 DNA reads TGCGCCAGCAGTCAATCGATCAGGAATTCACCCCTCCACTTT. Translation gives CASSQSIRNSPLHF.

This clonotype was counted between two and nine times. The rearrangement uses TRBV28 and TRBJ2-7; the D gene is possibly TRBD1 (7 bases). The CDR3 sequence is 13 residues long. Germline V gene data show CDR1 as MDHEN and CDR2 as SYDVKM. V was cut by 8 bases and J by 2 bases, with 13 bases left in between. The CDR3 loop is CASGGTAPYEQYF. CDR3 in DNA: TGTGCCAGCGGGGGGACAGCACCCTACGAGCAGTACTTC.

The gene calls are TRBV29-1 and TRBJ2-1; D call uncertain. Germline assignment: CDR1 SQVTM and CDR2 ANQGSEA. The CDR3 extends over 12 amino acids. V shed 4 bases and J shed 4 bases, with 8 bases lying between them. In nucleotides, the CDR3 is TGCAGCGTTGTAGGCATTTACAATGAGCAGTTCTTC. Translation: CSVVGIYNEQFF.

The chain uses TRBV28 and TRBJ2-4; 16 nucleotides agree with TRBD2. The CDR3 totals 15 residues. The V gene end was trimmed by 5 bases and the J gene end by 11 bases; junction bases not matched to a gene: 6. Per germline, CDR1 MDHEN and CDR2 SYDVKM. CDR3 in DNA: TGTGCCAGCAGTCCCTCGGGACTAGCGGGAGGGCTTCAGTACTTC. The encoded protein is CASSPSGLAGGLQYF.

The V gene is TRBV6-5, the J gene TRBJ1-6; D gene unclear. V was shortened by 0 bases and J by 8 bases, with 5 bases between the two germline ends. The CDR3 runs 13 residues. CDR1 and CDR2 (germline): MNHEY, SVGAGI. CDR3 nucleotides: TGTGCCAGCAGTTACTCATCGGATTCACCCCTCCACTTT. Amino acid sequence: CASSYSSDSPLHF.

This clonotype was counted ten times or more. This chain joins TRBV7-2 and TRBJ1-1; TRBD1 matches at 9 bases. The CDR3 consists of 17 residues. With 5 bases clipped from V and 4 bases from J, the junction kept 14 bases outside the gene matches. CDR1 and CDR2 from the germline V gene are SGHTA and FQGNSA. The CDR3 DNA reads TGTGCCAGCAGCCCCTGGGGGGACAGGGCCATGAGCACTGAAGCTTTCTTT. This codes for CASSPWGDRAMSTEAFF.

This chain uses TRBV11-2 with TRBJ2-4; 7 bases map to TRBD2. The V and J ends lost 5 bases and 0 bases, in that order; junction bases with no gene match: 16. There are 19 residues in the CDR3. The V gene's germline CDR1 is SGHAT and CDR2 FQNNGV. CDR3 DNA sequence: TGTGCCAGCAGCCCCGAGTCCTTGCTGCGGGAGATAGCCAAAAACATTCAGTACTTC. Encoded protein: CASSPESLLREIAKNIQYF.

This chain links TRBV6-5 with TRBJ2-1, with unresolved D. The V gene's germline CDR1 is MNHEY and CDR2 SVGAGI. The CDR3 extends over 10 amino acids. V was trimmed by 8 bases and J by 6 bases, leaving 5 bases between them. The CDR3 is CASGPNEQFF. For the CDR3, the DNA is TGTGCCAGCGGACCCAATGAGCAGTTCTTC.

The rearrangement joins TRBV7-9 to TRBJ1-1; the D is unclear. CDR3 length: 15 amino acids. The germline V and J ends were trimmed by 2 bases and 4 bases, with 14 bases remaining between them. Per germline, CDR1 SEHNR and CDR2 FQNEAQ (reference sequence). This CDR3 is CASSLRVGLSTEAFF. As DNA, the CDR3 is TGTGCCAGCAGCTTAAGAGTCGGCTTGAGCACTGAAGCTTTCTTT.

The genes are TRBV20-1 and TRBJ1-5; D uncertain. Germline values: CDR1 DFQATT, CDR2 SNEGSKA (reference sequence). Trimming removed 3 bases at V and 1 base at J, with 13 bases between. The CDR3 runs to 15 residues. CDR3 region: CSASSGQSSNQPQHF. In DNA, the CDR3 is TGCAGTGCTAGTTCTGGTCAATCGAGCAATCAGCCCCAGCATTTT.

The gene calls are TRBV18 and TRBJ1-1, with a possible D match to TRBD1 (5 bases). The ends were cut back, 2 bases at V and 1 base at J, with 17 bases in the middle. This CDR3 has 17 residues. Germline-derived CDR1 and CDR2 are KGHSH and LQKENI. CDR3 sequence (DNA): TGTGCCAGCTCACCATCACTTAGGGGCACCGGGAACACTGAAGCTTTCTTT. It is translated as CASSPSLRGTGNTEAFF.

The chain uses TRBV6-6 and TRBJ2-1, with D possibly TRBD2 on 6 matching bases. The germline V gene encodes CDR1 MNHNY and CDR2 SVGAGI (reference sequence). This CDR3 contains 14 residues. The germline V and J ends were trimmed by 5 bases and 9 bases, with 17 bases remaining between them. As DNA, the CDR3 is TGTGCCAGCAGTCACGGGGGTAGAGGGCTTGAGCAGTTCTTC. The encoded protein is CASSHGGRGLEQFF.

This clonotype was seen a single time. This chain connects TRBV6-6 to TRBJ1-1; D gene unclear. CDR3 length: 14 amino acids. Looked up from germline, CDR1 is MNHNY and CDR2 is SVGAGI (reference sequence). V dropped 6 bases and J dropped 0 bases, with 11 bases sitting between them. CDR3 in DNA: TGTGCCAGCAGCCTCCCTAGCATGAACACTGAAGCTTTCTTT. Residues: CASSLPSMNTEAFF.

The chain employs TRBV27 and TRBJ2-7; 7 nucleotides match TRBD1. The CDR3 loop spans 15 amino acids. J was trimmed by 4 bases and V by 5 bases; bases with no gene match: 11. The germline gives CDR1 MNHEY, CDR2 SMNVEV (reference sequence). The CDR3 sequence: CASSLRGGKSYEQYF. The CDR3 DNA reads TGTGCCAGCAGTCTAAGAGGGGGCAAGTCGTACGAGCAGTACTTC.

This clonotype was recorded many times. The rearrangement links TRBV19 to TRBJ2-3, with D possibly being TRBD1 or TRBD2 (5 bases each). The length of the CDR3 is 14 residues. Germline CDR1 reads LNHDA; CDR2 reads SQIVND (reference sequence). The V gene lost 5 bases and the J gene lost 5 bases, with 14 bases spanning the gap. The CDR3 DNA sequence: TGTGCCAGTAGTTTGCAGGGTGCGGGAGATACGCAGTATTTT. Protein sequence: CASSLQGAGDTQYF.

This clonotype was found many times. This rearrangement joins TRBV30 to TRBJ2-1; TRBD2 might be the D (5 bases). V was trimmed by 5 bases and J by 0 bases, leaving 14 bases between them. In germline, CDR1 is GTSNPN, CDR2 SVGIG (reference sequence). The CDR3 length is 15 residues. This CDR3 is CAWFPEGSSYNEQFF. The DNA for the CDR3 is TGTGCCTGGTTCCCCGAGGGTAGCTCCTACAATGAGCAGTTCTTC.

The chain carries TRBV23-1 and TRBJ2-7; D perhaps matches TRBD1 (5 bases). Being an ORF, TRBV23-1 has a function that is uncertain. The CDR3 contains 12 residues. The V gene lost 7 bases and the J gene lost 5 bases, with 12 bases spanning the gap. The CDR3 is CASNPRAHEQYF. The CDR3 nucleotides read TGCGCCAGCAACCCCAGGGCCCACGAGCAGTACTTC.

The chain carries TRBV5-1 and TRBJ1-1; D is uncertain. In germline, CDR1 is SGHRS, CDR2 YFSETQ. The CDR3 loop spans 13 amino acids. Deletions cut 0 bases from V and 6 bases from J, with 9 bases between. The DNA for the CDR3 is TGCGCCAGCAGCTTGGTGTTGGACGCTGAAGCTTTCTTT. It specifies CASSLVLDAEAFF.